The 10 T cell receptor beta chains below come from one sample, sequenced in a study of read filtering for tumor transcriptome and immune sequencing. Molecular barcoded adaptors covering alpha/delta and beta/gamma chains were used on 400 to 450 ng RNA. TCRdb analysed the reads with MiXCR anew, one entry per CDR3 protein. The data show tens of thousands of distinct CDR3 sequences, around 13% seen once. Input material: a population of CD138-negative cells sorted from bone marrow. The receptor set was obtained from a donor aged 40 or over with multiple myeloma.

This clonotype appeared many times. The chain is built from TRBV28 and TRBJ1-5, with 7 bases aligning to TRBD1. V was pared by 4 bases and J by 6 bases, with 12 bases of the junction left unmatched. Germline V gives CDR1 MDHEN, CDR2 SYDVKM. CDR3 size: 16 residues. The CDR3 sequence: CASSSPDREVGQPQHF. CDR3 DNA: TGTGCCAGCAGTTCCCCTGACAGGGAGGTCGGTCAGCCCCAGCATTTT.

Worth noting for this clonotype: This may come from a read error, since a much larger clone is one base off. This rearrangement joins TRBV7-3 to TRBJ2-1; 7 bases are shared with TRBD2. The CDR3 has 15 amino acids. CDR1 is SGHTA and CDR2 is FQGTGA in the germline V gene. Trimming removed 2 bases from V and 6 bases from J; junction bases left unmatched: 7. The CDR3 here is CASSLLCGSRNEQFF. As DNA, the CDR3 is TGTGCCAGCAGCTTACTTTGCGGGAGCCGCAATGAGCAGTTCTTC.

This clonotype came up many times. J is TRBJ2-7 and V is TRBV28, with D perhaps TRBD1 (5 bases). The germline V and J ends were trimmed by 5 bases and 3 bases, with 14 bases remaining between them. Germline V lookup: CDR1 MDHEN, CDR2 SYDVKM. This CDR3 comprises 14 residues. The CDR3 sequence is CASSRRTLLYEQYF. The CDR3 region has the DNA TGTGCCAGCAGTCGCCGGACACTTCTCTACGAGCAGTACTTC.

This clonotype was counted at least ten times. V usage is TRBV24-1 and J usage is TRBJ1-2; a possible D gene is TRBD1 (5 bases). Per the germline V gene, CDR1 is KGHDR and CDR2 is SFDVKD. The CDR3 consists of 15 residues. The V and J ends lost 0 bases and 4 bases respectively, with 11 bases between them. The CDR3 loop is CATSDLSGGSYGYTF. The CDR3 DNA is TGTGCCACCAGTGATTTGTCCGGGGGTTCCTATGGCTACACCTTC.

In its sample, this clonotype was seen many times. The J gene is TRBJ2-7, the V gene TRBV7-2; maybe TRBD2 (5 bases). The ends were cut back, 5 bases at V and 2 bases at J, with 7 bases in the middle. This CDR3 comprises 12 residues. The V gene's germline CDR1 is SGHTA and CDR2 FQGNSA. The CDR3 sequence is CASSRGPYEQYF. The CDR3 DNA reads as TGTGCCAGCAGCCGAGGGCCCTACGAGCAGTACTTC.

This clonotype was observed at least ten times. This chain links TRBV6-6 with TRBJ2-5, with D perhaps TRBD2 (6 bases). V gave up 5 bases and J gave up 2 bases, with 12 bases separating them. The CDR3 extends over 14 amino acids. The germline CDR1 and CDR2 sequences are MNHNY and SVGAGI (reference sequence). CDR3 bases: TGTGCCAGCAGTCGACGGGACTCTCAAGAGACCCAGTACTTC. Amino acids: CASSRRDSQETQYF.

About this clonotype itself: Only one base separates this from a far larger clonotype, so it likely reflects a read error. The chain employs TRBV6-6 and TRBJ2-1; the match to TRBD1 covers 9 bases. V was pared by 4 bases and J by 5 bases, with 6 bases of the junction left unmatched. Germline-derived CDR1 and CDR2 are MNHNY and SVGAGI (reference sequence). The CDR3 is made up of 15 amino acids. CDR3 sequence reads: CASSCLGQGNNEQFF. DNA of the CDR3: TGTGCCAGCAGTTGTCTGGGACAGGGAAACAATGAGCAGTTCTTC.

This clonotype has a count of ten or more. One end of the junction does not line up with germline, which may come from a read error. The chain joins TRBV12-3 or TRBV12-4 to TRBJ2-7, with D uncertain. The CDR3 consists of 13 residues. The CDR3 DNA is TGTGCCAGCAGTTTACGACTCTCCTACGAGCAATACTTC. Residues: CASSLRLSYEQYF.

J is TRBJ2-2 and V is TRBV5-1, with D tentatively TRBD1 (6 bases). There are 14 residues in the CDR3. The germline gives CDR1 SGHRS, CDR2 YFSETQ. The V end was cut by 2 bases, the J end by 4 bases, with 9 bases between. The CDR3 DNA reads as TGCGCCAGCAGCTTCGACAGGAGCACCGGGGAGCTGTTTTTT. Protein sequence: CASSFDRSTGELFF. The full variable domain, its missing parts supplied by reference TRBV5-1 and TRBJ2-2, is KAGVTQTPRYLIKTRGQQVTLSCSPISGHRSVSWYQQTPGQGLQFLFEYFSETQRNKGNFPGRFSGRQFSNSRSEMNVSTLELGDSALYLCASSFDRSTGELFFGEGSRLTVL.

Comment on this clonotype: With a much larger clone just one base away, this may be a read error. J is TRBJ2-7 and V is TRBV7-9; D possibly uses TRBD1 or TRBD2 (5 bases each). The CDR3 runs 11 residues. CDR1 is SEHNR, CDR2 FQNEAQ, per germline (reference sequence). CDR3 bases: TGTGCCAGCAGCTTAGGGGACGAGCAGCACTTC. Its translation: CASSLGDEQHF. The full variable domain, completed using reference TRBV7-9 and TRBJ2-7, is DTGVSQNPRHKITKRGQNVTFRCDPISEHNRLYWYRQTLGQGPEFLTYFQNEAQLEKSRLLSDRFSAERPKGSFSTLEIQRTEQGDSAMYLCASSLGDEQHFGPGTRLTVT.